These T cell receptor beta chains were read from a single sample in a study of T cell responses to AZD1222 COVID-19 vaccine. The table came from immunoSEQ multiplex PCR; TCRdb's copy has only in-frame clones and leaves some out. The data show 95,000 to 150,000 clones, with more than 70% seen just once and under 5% held by the top ten. This material consisted of peripheral blood, taken on day 0 of AZD1222 vaccination. Receptors were obtained from an adult in good health. Each CDR3 is given with its conserved first and last residue. Each record gives: clone size, J gene, V gene, D gene, CDR3 protein, CDR3 DNA. A D gene is named only where the DNA matches it firmly. The listing skips clone size in some rows; elsewhere it reads once, few, many or a size class.

NA,TRBJ2-6,TRBV6-6,TRBD1,CASSKTLPGQALSGANVLTF,TGTGCCAGCAGCAAAACTCTTCCGGGACAGGCCCTCTCTGGGGCCAACGTCCTGACTTTC
NA,TRBJ2-5,TRBV2,NA,CASSGETQETQYF,TGTGCCAGCAGTGGGGAGACCCAAGAGACCCAGTACTTC
NA,TRBJ2-5,TRBV19,TRBD1,CASRQGAVETQYF,TGTGCCAGCAGACAGGGGGCTGTGGAGACCCAGTACTTC
once,TRBJ1-3,TRBV6-5,TRBD1,CASNEQGISGNTIYF,TGTGCCAGCAACGAACAGGGGATCTCTGGAAACACCATATATTTT
NA,TRBJ1-6,TRBV30,NA,CAGRDGYNSPLHF,TGTGCCGGCCGGGACGGATATAATTCACCCCTCCACTTT
NA,TRBJ2-5,TRBV14,NA,CASSREGVETQYF,TGTGCCAGCAGCCGTGAGGGTGTAGAGACCCAGTACTTC
NA,TRBJ2-7,TRBV30,NA,CAWTRSPGPNYEQYF,TGTGCCTGGACCCGGTCCCCGGGCCCGAACTACGAGCAGTACTTC
NA,TRBJ1-1,TRBV2,NA,CASRGIKVDGTKAFF,TGTGCCAGCAGGGGGATAAAAGTGGATGGGACAAAAGCTTTCTTT
NA,TRBJ1-2,TRBV29-1,NA,CSVEDRAGNYGYTF,TGCAGCGTTGAAGATCGGGCAGGGAACTATGGCTACACCTTC
NA,TRBJ2-1,TRBV10-1,TRBD2,CASRRTSGRLFYNEQFF,TGCGCCAGCAGGAGGACTAGCGGGCGACTCTTTTACAATGAGCAGTTCTTC
NA,TRBJ2-1,TRBV30,NA,CAWSAAHEQFF,TGTGCCTGGAGTGCGGCACATGAGCAGTTCTTC
few,TRBJ1-2,TRBV6-5,NA,CASTETTRAGYTF,TGTGCCAGCACCGAAACAACTCGCGCTGGCTACACCTTC
few,TRBJ2-2,TRBV28,TRBD1,CASRSGTGGYTGELFF,TGTGCCAGCAGGTCCGGGACAGGGGGGTACACCGGGGAGCTGTTTTTT
NA,TRBJ1-6,TRBV9,NA,CASSVVSDWNSPLHF,TGTGCCAGCAGCGTAGTATCGGACTGGAATTCACCCCTCCACTTT
NA,TRBJ2-1,TRBV7-3,TRBD2,CASSLSQTSVEQFF,TGTGCCAGCAGCTTATCGCAAACTAGCGTTGAGCAGTTCTTC
NA,TRBJ1-6,TRBV2,NA,CASITGRDGSPLHF,TGTGCCAGCATTACGGGCAGGGATGGTTCACCCCTCCACTTT
NA,TRBJ2-7,TRBV4-1,TRBD1,CASSRPETGVYEQYF,TGCGCCAGCAGCCGCCCCGAGACAGGGGTCTACGAGCAGTACTTC
NA,TRBJ2-2,TRBV18,TRBD1,CASSPLFGTGDTGELFF,TGTGCCAGCTCACCATTATTCGGGACAGGGGACACCGGGGAGCTGTTTTTT
NA,TRBJ1-4,TRBV28,TRBD1,CASSDLRQGGDEKLFF,TGTGCCAGCAGCGACCTAAGACAGGGTGGGGATGAAAAACTGTTTTTT
NA,TRBJ2-3,TRBV6-2/TRBV6-3,TRBD2,CASSYRSTTSGGPGGTDTQYF,TGTGCCAGCAGTTACCGAAGTACAACTAGCGGGGGCCCGGGGGGCACAGATACGCAGTATTTT
once,TRBJ1-4,TRBV15,NA,CATSQNEKLFF,TGTGCCACCAGCCAGAATGAAAAACTGTTTTTT
NA,TRBJ1-4,TRBV19,NA,CATSGLAGVNEKLFF,TGTGCCACCTCGGGCCTAGCAGGGGTTAATGAAAAACTGTTTTTT